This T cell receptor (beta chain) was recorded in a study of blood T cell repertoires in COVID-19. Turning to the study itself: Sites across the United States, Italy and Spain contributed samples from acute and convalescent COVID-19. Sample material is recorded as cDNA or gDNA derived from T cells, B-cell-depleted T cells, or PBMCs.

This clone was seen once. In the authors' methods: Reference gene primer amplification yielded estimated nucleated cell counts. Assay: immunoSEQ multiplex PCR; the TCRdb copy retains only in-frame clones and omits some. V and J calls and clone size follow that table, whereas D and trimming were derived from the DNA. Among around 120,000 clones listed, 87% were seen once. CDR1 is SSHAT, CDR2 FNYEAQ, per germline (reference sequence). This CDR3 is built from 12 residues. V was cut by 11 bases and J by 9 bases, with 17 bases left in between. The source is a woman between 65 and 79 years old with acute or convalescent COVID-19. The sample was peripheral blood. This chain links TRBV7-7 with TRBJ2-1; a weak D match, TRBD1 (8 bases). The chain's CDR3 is CASQGAGVEQFF. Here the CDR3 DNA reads TGTGCCTCCCAGGGGGCGGGGGTTGAGCAGTTCTTC.